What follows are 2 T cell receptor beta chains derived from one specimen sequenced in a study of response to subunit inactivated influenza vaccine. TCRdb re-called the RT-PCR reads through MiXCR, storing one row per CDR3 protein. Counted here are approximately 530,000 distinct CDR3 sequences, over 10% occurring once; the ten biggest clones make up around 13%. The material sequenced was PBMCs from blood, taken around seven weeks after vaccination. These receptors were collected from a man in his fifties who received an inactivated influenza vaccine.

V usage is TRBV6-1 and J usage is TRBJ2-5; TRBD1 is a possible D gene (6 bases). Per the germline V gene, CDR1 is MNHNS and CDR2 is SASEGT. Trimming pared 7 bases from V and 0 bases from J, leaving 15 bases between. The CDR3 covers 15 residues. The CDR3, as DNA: TGTGCCAGCACCCCTAGGGACAACTACCAAGAGACCCAGTACTTC. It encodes CASTPRDNYQETQYF.

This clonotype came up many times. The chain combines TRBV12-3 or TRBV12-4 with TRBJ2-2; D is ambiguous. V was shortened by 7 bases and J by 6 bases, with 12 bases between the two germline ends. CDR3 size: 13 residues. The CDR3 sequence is CASTVGVAGELFF. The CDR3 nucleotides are TGTGCCAGCACCGTGGGCGTGGCCGGGGAGCTGTTTTTT.